Presented here are 18 T cell receptor beta chains from one specimen sequenced in a study of blood T cell repertoires in COVID-19. The table came from immunoSEQ multiplex PCR; TCRdb's copy has only in-frame clones and leaves some out. The data contain 100,000 to 150,000 clones, approximately 82% of them singletons. What was sequenced was peripheral blood. The receptors derive from a woman between 45 and 60 years old with acute or convalescent COVID-19.

This clone was counted between two and nine times. The chain recombines TRBV28 with TRBJ1-3; the D gene is possibly TRBD1 (6 bases). The CDR3 totals 13 residues. Trimming shortened V by 2 bases and J by 8 bases, and 10 bases separated the two germline ends. In germline, CDR1 is MDHEN, CDR2 SYDVKM. The CDR3 DNA reads TGTGCCAGCAGTTTAAGAGAGGGGGACACCATATATTTT. This sequence encodes CASSLREGDTIYF. Variable domain in full (rest from reference TRBV28 and TRBJ1-3): DVKVTQSSRYLVKRTGEKVFLECVQDMDHENMFWYRQDPGLGLRLIYFSYDVKMKEKGDIPEGYSVSREKKERFSLILESASTNQTSMYLCASSLREGDTIYFGEGSWLTVV.

The J gene is TRBJ2-7, the V gene TRBV5-1; D possibly corresponds to TRBD2 (6 bases). Germline V gene sequence: CDR1 SGHRS, CDR2 YFSETQ. This CDR3 spans 17 amino acids. Trimming pared 0 bases from V and 1 base from J, leaving 17 bases between. CDR3 coding DNA: TGCGCCAGCAGCTTGGCCAACGTCCCGGGACTTTCCTACGAGCAGTACTTC. It encodes CASSLANVPGLSYEQYF.

This chain joins TRBV2 and TRBJ2-3, with D possibly TRBD2 on 6 matching bases. With 4 bases removed from V and 1 base from J, the gap between germline ends came to 9 bases. Germline V lookup: CDR1 SNHLY, CDR2 FYNNEI. CDR3 length equals 14 residues. The CDR3 DNA reads TGTGCCAGCAGTGTACTAGCAGGCACAGATACGCAGTATTTT. Protein sequence: CASSVLAGTDTQYF.

This chain connects TRBV3-1 (or the pseudogene TRBV3-2) to TRBJ2-2; D unresolved. Trimming took off 3 bases at V and 1 base at J, with 15 bases between the two ends. CDR1 is LGHDT, CDR2 YNNKEL, per germline (reference sequence). The length of the CDR3 is 17 residues. This CDR3 reads CASSQGLWSGNTGELFF. CDR3 sequence (DNA): TGTGCCAGCAGCCAGGGTCTGTGGTCGGGGAACACCGGGGAGCTGTTTTTT.

This clone was observed a handful of times. CDR3 residues: CASSPRLAGEQYF. Written as DNA, the CDR3 is TGTGCCAGCAGTCCCCGACTAGCGGGCGAGCAGTACTTC. The genes are TRBV6-1 and TRBJ2-7; 10 bases match TRBD2. V shed 5 bases and J 6 bases; nucleotides not matched to a gene: 4. The CDR3 contains 13 residues. Germline V gene data show CDR1 as MNHNS and CDR2 as SASEGT.

A few counts support this clone. This rearrangement joins TRBV7-2 to TRBJ1-1; 8 nucleotides line up with TRBD1. The CDR3 sequence is 13 residues long. CDR1 and CDR2 from the germline V gene are SGHTA and FQGNSA. The ends lost 1 base at V and 6 bases at J; junction bases unmatched: 1. The CDR3 sequence is CASSLGGQAEAFF. The DNA of the CDR3 is TGTGCCAGCAGCTTAGGGGGACAGGCTGAAGCTTTCTTT.

This chain joins TRBV10-2 and TRBJ2-5, with 8 bases aligning to TRBD2. The CDR3 runs to 14 residues. Germline CDR1 reads WSHSY; CDR2 reads SAAADI. Trimming removed 4 bases from V and 1 base from J; junction bases left unmatched: 2. The CDR3, as DNA: TGCGCCAGCAGTGTCGCGGGGGGCCAAGAGACCCAGTACTTC. Translation: CASSVAGGQETQYF.

The CDR3 loop reads CASSTQWATGELFF. The CDR3 bases are TGCGCCAGCAGTACTCAGTGGGCCACCGGGGAGCTGTTTTTT. The chain carries TRBV5-1 and TRBJ2-2, with D unresolved. The CDR3 has 14 amino acids. Between the trimmed V and J ends, which lost 5 bases and 4 bases, there was a span of 12 bases. In germline, CDR1 is SGHRS, CDR2 YFSETQ.

The chain combines TRBV28 with TRBJ2-3; possibly TRBD2 for D (6 bases). V lost 3 bases and J 11 bases, leaving 18 bases between the germline ends. Germline lookup yields CDR1 MDHEN and CDR2 SYDVKM. The CDR3 spans 14 residues. For the CDR3, the DNA is TGTGCCAGCAGTTTTGGTGTCGTTGCGGGACGGCAGTATTTT. Translated: CASSFGVVAGRQYF.

Written as DNA, the CDR3 is TGTGCCAGCAGCCAAGGGACAGCCGGCGTTGACACCAATGAGCAGTTCTTC. This gives the protein CASSQGTAGVDTNEQFF. The chain recombines TRBV4-2 with TRBJ2-1; tentatively, D is TRBD1 (6 bases). The CDR3 is made up of 17 amino acids. Trimming removed 1 base at V and 6 bases at J, with 19 bases between. CDR1 is LGHNA, CDR2 YNFKEQ, per germline.

The chain links TRBV24-1 to TRBJ2-7, with 11 bases matching TRBD1. Germline assignment: CDR1 KGHDR and CDR2 SFDVKD. Trimming took 4 bases from V and 7 from J; bases not matched to a gene: 2. CDR3 length equals 13 residues. The DNA for the CDR3 is TGTGCCACCAGTGAGGGGACAGGGGGGGAGCAGTACTTC. This encodes CATSEGTGGEQYF.

This clone has only a few counts. V usage is TRBV10-2 and J usage is TRBJ1-2, with 7 bases fitting TRBD1. There are 15 residues in the CDR3. J was trimmed by 1 base and V by 2 bases; bases with no gene match: 4. Germline loops: CDR1 WSHSY, CDR2 SAAADI. The CDR3 region is CASSEPTGINYGYTF. The CDR3 DNA reads as TGCGCCAGCAGTGAGCCGACAGGGATTAACTATGGCTACACCTTC.

The chain couples TRBV7-6 to TRBJ2-5; 11 bases agree with TRBD2. Germline V CDR1 and CDR2: SGHVS, FNYEAQ. The CDR3 totals 18 residues. The J segment lost 5 bases and the V segment lost 1 base, leaving 12 bases of the junction unmatched. The chain's CDR3 is CASSLGRVAGGRLETQYF. DNA of the CDR3: TGTGCCAGCAGCTTAGGCCGAGTAGCGGGGGGGAGGTTGGAGACCCAGTACTTC.

In this sample, this clone turned up a few times. The rearrangement links TRBV5-6 to TRBJ2-6; no clear D. CDR3 length equals 16 residues. Trimming left V 1 base short and J 0 bases short, with 8 bases between. Germline assignment: CDR1 SGHDT and CDR2 YYEEEE. Written as DNA, the CDR3 is TGTGCCAGCAGCTTGCGAAGCCACTCTGGGGCCAACGTCCTGACTTTC. As protein: CASSLRSHSGANVLTF.

V gene TRBV18 combines with J gene TRBJ1-2, with no clear D. Trimming removed 2 bases from V and 7 bases from J, with 8 bases in between. Per germline, CDR1 KGHSH and CDR2 LQKENI. CDR3 length: 12 amino acids. The CDR3 sequence is CASSPAGSGYTF. The CDR3 nucleotides read TGTGCCAGCTCACCAGCGGGTTCTGGCTACACCTTC.

The chain links TRBV19 to TRBJ1-1; D gene uncertain. With 3 bases removed from V and 3 bases from J, the gap between germline ends came to 5 bases. The CDR3 length is 12 residues. The V gene's germline CDR1 is LNHDA and CDR2 SQIVND (reference sequence). CDR3 DNA sequence: TGTGCCAGTAGTATGCACTACACTGAAGCTTTCTTT. This gives the protein CASSMHYTEAFF.

This chain joins TRBV9 and TRBJ2-7; no clear D gene. This CDR3 has 14 residues. The ends were cut back, 0 bases at V and 6 bases at J, with 13 bases in the middle. Germline loops: CDR1 SGDLS, CDR2 YYNGEE. The CDR3 DNA reads TGTGCCAGCAGCGTAGCAGACTCGTTTTCCGAGCAGTACTTC. Protein sequence: CASSVADSFSEQYF.

The rearrangement joins TRBV5-8 to TRBJ1-2, with D hard to call. The CDR3 spans 11 residues. Trimming stripped 8 bases from V and 4 bases from J, with 9 bases between. Germline V gene data show CDR1 as SGHTS and CDR2 as YDEGEE. CDR3 nucleotides: TGTGCCAGTTCGTCTATCTATGGCTACACCTTC. As protein: CASSSIYGYTF.